The 29 T cell receptor beta chains below were found in one sample sequenced in a study of blood T cells in healthy people across ages. Using a J-beta primer mix together with a sample-barcoded 5' primer, a second PCR was run for roughly 6 to 12 cycles. MiXCR, applied by TCRdb to the 5' RACE reads, yields one record per CDR3 protein. The sample records hundreds of thousands of distinct CDR3 sequences, about 62% being singletons. Sequencing was carried out using blood. Receptor source: a man younger than 45 in good health.

This clonotype was detected only a few times. This sequence joins TRBV29-1 and TRBJ2-3, with 7 bases that match TRBD2. Trimming cost V 3 bases and J 5 bases; bases outside gene matches: 2. CDR1 SQVTM and CDR2 ANQGSEA come from the germline V gene. The CDR3 sequence is 12 residues long. The CDR3 loop reads CSVDGGRDTQYF. CDR3 bases: TGCAGCGTTGACGGGGGGAGAGATACGCAGTATTTT.

This clonotype appeared once. At one boundary the junction diverges from the germline segment, which might be a read error. The J gene is TRBJ2-7, the V gene TRBV20-1; a weak D match, TRBD2 (6 bases). The CDR3 sequence is 15 residues long. Germline V gene lookup returns CDR1 DFQATT and CDR2 SNEGSKA (reference sequence). CDR3 protein: CSAGDLIGGRYEQYF. CDR3 DNA: TGCAGTGCTGGAGATCTTATCGGGGGAAGGTACGAGCAGTACTTC.

This clonotype was seen just once. The rearrangement uses TRBV6-5 and TRBJ1-1, with 11 bases that match TRBD1. This CDR3 has 14 amino acids. The germline gives CDR1 MNHEY, CDR2 SVGAGI. The J segment lost 5 bases and the V segment lost 5 bases, leaving 4 bases of the junction unmatched. CDR3 bases: TGTGCCAGCAGTATGGGACAGGGGGGAACTGAAGCTTTCTTT. Its translation is CASSMGQGGTEAFF.

The V call is TRBV28, the J call TRBJ2-3, with D possibly TRBD2 on 6 matching bases. Trimming left V 5 bases short and J 4 bases short, with 13 bases between. The CDR3 is made up of 14 amino acids. Germline V CDR1 and CDR2: MDHEN, SYDVKM. The CDR3 here is CASSPAGSSDTQYF. The CDR3 nucleotides read TGTGCCAGCAGTCCTGCCGGGAGTTCAGATACGCAGTATTTT.

This clonotype was recorded only once. Sequence at one end of the junction differs from germline and may be a read error. The chain couples TRBV12-3 or TRBV12-4 to TRBJ2-7; D unresolved. CDR3 length: 12 amino acids. The CDR3 region is CASSLMWGEQYF. The DNA of the CDR3 is TGCGCCAGCAGTTTAATGTGGGGCGAGCAGTACTTC.

The V call is TRBV6-2 or TRBV6-3, the J call TRBJ2-1; no reliable D call. Trimming took off 2 bases at V and 9 bases at J, with 11 bases between the two ends. The CDR3 is made up of 13 amino acids. CDR1 and CDR2 from the germline V gene are MNHEY and SVGEGT. The CDR3 is CASSYGAGSEQFF. DNA of the CDR3: TGTGCCAGCAGTTACGGAGCAGGCAGTGAGCAGTTCTTC.

This clonotype has just a few counts. The rearrangement links TRBV29-1 to TRBJ2-5; D is possibly TRBD1 (5 bases). The DNA end is a closer match to TRBJ2-7, so the J assignment may be wrong. Germline V gene lookup returns CDR1 SQVTM and CDR2 ANQGSEA. The CDR3 totals 11 residues. The CDR3 loop is CSVVRGDEQYF. In DNA form, the CDR3 reads TGCAGCGTTGTAAGGGGCGACGAGCAGTACTTC.

V is TRBV7-2 and J is TRBJ1-3, with 10 nucleotides matching TRBD1. V shed 5 bases and J 4 bases; nucleotides not matched to a gene: 14. Germline CDR1 reads SGHTA; CDR2 reads FQGNSA. The CDR3 is made up of 18 amino acids. For the CDR3, the DNA is TGTGCCAGCAGCCAATTCCATGCGGGGACAGGGGCCGGAAACACCATATATTTT. Its protein product is CASSQFHAGTGAGNTIYF.

The rearrangement links TRBV12-3 or TRBV12-4 to TRBJ1-1; weak D call: TRBD1 (6 bases). The V end was cut by 5 bases, the J end by 4 bases, with 14 bases between. This CDR3 is 14 amino acids long. CDR3 residues: CASSVSGRGTEAFF. CDR3 bases: TGTGCCAGCAGTGTGTCAGGCAGGGGCACTGAAGCTTTCTTT.

The chain joins TRBV20-1 to TRBJ2-4; TRBD2 aligns across 7 bases. J was trimmed by 6 bases and V by 3 bases; bases with no gene match: 2. This CDR3 spans 12 amino acids. Germline V CDR1 and CDR2: DFQATT, SNEGSKA (reference sequence). Here the CDR3 reads CSARPSGNIQYF. The CDR3 nucleotides are TGCAGTGCTAGGCCTAGCGGAAACATTCAGTACTTC.

Regarding this clonotype: The junction does not match germline at one end; this may be a read error. The gene calls are TRBV14 and TRBJ2-4; D unresolved. The J call may be in error: the DNA end matches TRBJ2-7 better. Germline V gene data show CDR1 as SGHDN and CDR2 as FVKESK. This CDR3 has 12 residues. CDR3 region: CASSHLKYEQYF. The CDR3 bases are TGTGCTAGCAGCCATTTGAAATACGAGCAGTACTTC.

This clonotype was observed a handful of times. J is TRBJ2-5 and V is TRBV20-1; no firm D call. Trimming stripped 2 bases from V and 2 bases from J, with 9 bases between. The V gene's germline CDR1 is DFQATT and CDR2 SNEGSKA (reference sequence). CDR3 length: 13 amino acids. In nucleotides, the CDR3 is TGCAGTGCTAGACCCCAGACTCAAGAGACCCAGTACTTC. Translated, it gives CSARPQTQETQYF.

The V and J genes are TRBV5-1 and TRBJ2-6; D not certain. The CDR3 contains 14 residues. V gave up 7 bases and J gave up 0 bases, with 8 bases separating them. Looked up from germline, CDR1 is SGHRS and CDR2 is YFSETQ. CDR3 residues: CASFSSSGANVLTF. The CDR3, as DNA: TGCGCCAGCTTTTCGTCCTCTGGGGCCAACGTCCTGACTTTC.

The chain recombines TRBV21-1 with TRBJ2-7. TRBV21-1 is listed as a pseudogene. The length of the CDR3 is 12 residues. The CDR3 spells CASSKAVYEQYF. As DNA, the CDR3 is TGTGCCAGCAGCAAAGCCGTTTACGAGCAGTACTTC.

This clonotype showed up just a few times. The rearrangement uses TRBV7-6 and TRBJ2-5; 7 bases line up with TRBD2. Germline lookup yields CDR1 SGHVS and CDR2 FNYEAQ. Trimming cost V 2 bases and J 3 bases; bases outside gene matches: 6. The length of the CDR3 is 15 residues. CDR3 amino acids: CASSLSREEEETQYF. As DNA, the CDR3 is TGTGCCAGCAGCTTATCCCGGGAGGAGGAAGAGACCCAGTACTTC.

The chain is built from TRBV12-3 or TRBV12-4 and TRBJ2-7; 8 nucleotides match TRBD2. Trimming took 6 bases from V and 1 from J; bases not matched to a gene: 5. The CDR3 is made up of 14 amino acids. The chain's CDR3 is CASRMTSASYEQYF. Here the CDR3 DNA reads TGTGCCAGCAGGATGACTAGCGCGTCCTACGAGCAGTACTTC.

V and J are TRBV20-1 and TRBJ2-5, with TRBD2 as a possible D gene (6 bases). Per the germline V gene, CDR1 is DFQATT and CDR2 is SNEGSKA (reference sequence). The CDR3 contains 14 residues. The V and J ends lost 3 bases and 5 bases respectively, with 16 bases between them. The CDR3 protein is CSASWPGVGETQYF. DNA of the CDR3: TGCAGTGCTAGCTGGCCGGGGGTTGGGGAGACCCAGTACTTC.

This clonotype appeared a few times. The CDR3 bases are TGTGCCAGCAGCTTAGGTGTGGCAGATACGCAGTATTTT. It translates to CASSLGVADTQYF. The chain carries TRBV11-2 and TRBJ2-3; D ambiguous. V lost 1 base and J 4 bases, leaving 6 bases between the germline ends. This CDR3 is built from 13 residues. Germline CDR1 and CDR2: SGHAT and FQNNGV.

The chain joins TRBV20-1 to TRBJ2-5; D might be TRBD1 (6 bases). Gene TRBJ2-7 matches the end of the DNA better, so the J call may be wrong. Germline-derived CDR1 and CDR2 are DFQATT and SNEGSKA (reference sequence). The CDR3 is 13 residues long. The CDR3 loop is CSADRDTFYEQYF. As DNA, the CDR3 is TGCAGTGCTGACCGGGACACCTTTTACGAGCAGTACTTC.

Comment on this clonotype: Being one base from a much bigger clone, this may be a read error. The V call is TRBV7-2, the J call TRBJ1-5; D remains ambiguous. The CDR3 is 14 residues long. Trimming shortened V by 5 bases and J by 4 bases, and 12 bases separated the two germline ends. Germline CDR1 SGHTA, CDR2 FQGNSA. The CDR3 nucleotides are TGTGCCAGCAGCGTGCTTGGGGATAATCAGCCCCAGCATTTT. Its protein product is CASSVLGDNQPQHF.

V and J are TRBV5-1 and TRBJ2-7, with D tentatively TRBD1 (6 bases). Trimming shortened V by 3 bases and J by 2 bases, and 12 bases separated the two germline ends. Germline loops: CDR1 SGHRS, CDR2 YFSETQ. This CDR3 has 14 residues. The CDR3 region is CASSSSTGPYEQYF. The DNA of the CDR3 is TGCGCCAGCAGCTCCTCGACAGGCCCCTACGAGCAGTACTTC.

The genes are TRBV2 and TRBJ2-1, with unresolved D. Germline V gene sequence: CDR1 SNHLY, CDR2 FYNNEI. The CDR3 has 12 amino acids. V was cut by 6 bases and J by 7 bases, with 10 bases left in between. CDR3 nucleotides: TGTGCCAGCAGAGGACCCCGAAATGAGCAGTTCTTC. Translated, it gives CASRGPRNEQFF.

This clonotype has a single count. The CDR3 DNA reads as TGTGCCAGCAGCTTAAAACGGGGGGCCGGGGCGCAGTATTTT. This gives the protein CASSLKRGAGAQYF. The chain uses TRBV7-2 and TRBJ2-3; TRBD2 might be the D (7 bases). V lost 2 bases and J lost 10, with 16 bases in between. The germline CDR1 and CDR2 sequences are SGHTA and FQGNSA. This CDR3 is built from 14 residues.

This clonotype was picked up a small number of times. This chain connects TRBV4-2 to TRBJ1-1; D unclear. Germline V gene lookup returns CDR1 LGHNA and CDR2 YNFKEQ. V was shortened by 3 bases and J by 11 bases, with 22 bases between the two germline ends. The CDR3 contains 15 residues. In nucleotides, the CDR3 is TGTGCCAGCAGCCAGGGTGAGGAAATCTCTGGGTCGGCTTTCTTT. Amino acid sequence: CASSQGEEISGSAFF.

This chain joins TRBV4-3 and TRBJ2-1; 8 bases map to TRBD1. Germline CDR1 reads LGHNA; CDR2 reads YSLEER. The trim removed 3 bases at V and 9 bases at J, leaving 7 bases unmatched. This CDR3 region has 14 residues. The CDR3 protein is CASSQADRVGEQFF. The CDR3 DNA reads as TGCGCCAGCAGCCAGGCGGACAGGGTAGGTGAGCAGTTCTTC.

The chain employs TRBV7-2 and TRBJ1-2, with 9 bases aligning to TRBD1. With V trimmed by 9 bases and J by 4 bases, 6 bases remained unmatched. Germline V CDR1 and CDR2: SGHTA, FQGNSA. This CDR3 spans 13 amino acids. This CDR3 is CASRTGVAYGYTF. The CDR3, as DNA: TGTGCCAGTAGGACAGGGGTAGCCTATGGCTACACCTTC.

Turning to this clonotype: A junction boundary mismatches the germline segment, possibly from a read error. This sequence joins TRBV5-4 and TRBJ2-1, with TRBD2 as a possible D gene (6 bases). Germline values: CDR1 SGHNT, CDR2 YYREEE (reference sequence). CDR3 length equals 16 residues. The CDR3: CASSSRAGRSYNQQFF. The CDR3 DNA reads as TGTGCCAGCAGCTCCCGAGCGGGCCGATCCTACAATCAGCAGTTCTTC.

The chain combines TRBV14 with TRBJ2-7, with D hard to call. This CDR3 comprises 13 residues. Trimming removed 5 bases at V and 3 bases at J, with 11 bases between. Looked up from germline, CDR1 is SGHDN and CDR2 is FVKESK. The CDR3 here is CASSYVRDYEQYF. Written as DNA, the CDR3 is TGTGCCAGCAGCTACGTAAGGGACTACGAGCAGTACTTC.

Many counts were recorded for this clonotype. This rearrangement joins TRBV29-1 to TRBJ2-5; maybe TRBD1 (6 bases). The CDR3 consists of 14 residues. Trimming took 7 bases from V and 11 from J, leaving 26 bases between them. The V gene's germline CDR1 is SQVTM and CDR2 ANQGSEA. This CDR3 is CSENSLDRNNEQYF. The CDR3 DNA sequence: TGCAGCGAAAACTCACTGGACAGAAACAATGAGCAGTACTTC.